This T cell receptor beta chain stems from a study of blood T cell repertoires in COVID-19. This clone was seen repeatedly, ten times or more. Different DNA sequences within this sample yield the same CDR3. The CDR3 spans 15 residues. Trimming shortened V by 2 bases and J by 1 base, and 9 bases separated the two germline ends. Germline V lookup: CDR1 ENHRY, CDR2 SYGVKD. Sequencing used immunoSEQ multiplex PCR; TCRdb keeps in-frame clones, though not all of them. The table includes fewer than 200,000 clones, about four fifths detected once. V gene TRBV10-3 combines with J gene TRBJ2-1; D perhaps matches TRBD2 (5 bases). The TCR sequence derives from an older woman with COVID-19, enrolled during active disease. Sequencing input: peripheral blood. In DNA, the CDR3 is TGTGCCATCAGTGAGAGCGGAGGTTCCTACAATGAGCAGTTCTTC. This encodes CAISESGGSYNEQFF.